This T cell receptor (beta chain) was obtained from a study of beta chain features in type 1 diabetes. Broader study findings: Lower insertion and higher deletion counts appeared at VDJ junctions in type 1 diabetes patients.

The whole isolated RNA underwent reverse transcription, so sequencing captured expressed TCRB transcripts. Sequenced naive, central memory and regulatory T cell samples produced an average of about 3.57 million reads. Profiling relied on immunoSEQ multiplex PCR, and the TCRdb table lists in-frame clones only, not all of them. The profile shows hundreds of thousands of clones, around 10% of them singletons. The CDR3 has 15 residues. CDR1 LGHNA and CDR2 YSLEER come from the germline V gene. Trimming removed 0 bases from V and 5 bases from J, with 12 bases in between. Concerning this clone: Antigen specificity is unknown.

The chain has TRBV4-3 and TRBJ2-3, with D unclear. Sequenced: naive CD4+ T cells from blood. The source of this sequence is a woman under 30 in good health. The CDR3 sequence: CASSQDHSRQDTQYF. The CDR3 bases are TGCGCCAGCAGCCAAGATCACTCTAGACAAGATACGCAGTATTTT.